This TCR beta chain was retrieved from a study of blood T cell repertoires in COVID-19. As for the study in general: Samples came from the United States, Italy and Spain, spanning acute and convalescent COVID-19. T cells, B-cell-depleted T cells, or PBMCs supplied cDNA or gDNA.

The CDR3 is made up of 14 amino acids. CDR1 MRHNA and CDR2 SNTAGT come from the germline V gene. Trimming shortened V by 1 base and J by 11 bases, and 15 bases separated the two germline ends. Study processing details: Quantification of nucleated cells was approximated via reference gene primer amplification. The repertoire was sequenced with immunoSEQ multiplex PCR; TCRdb's copy has only in-frame clones and lacks some. V, J and clone size are those of that table, while D and trimming were read from the DNA. The repertoire includes fewer than 85,000 clones, about nine tenths of them detected once, and approximately 9.1% sits in the top ten.

The rearrangement uses TRBV6-4 and TRBJ2-1; the D gene is possibly TRBD1 (5 bases). The source material was peripheral blood. This clonotype originated in a human donor in a cohort sampled during active COVID-19. The CDR3: CASSDYRTGTKQFF. The CDR3 DNA follows: TGTGCCAGCAGTGACTACAGAACAGGCACTAAGCAGTTCTTC.